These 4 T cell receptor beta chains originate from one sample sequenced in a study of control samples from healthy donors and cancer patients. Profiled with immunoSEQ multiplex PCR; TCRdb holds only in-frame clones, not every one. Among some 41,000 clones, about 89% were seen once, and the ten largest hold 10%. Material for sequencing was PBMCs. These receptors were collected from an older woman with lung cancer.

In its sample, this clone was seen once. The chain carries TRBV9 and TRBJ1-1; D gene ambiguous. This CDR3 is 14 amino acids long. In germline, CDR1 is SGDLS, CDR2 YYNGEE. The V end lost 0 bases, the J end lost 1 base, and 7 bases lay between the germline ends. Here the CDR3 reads CASSVEGENTEAFF. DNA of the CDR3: TGTGCCAGCAGCGTAGAGGGAGAGAACACTGAAGCTTTCTTT. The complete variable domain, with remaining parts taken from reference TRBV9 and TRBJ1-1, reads DSGVTQTPKHLITATGQRVTLRCSPRSGDLSVYWYQQSLDQGLQFLIQYYNGEERAKGNILERFSAQQFPDLHSELNLSSLELGDSALYFCASSVEGENTEAFFGQGTRLTVV.

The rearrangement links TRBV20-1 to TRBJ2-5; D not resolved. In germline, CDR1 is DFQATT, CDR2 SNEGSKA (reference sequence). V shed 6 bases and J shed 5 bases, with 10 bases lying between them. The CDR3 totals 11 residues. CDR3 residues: CSASLIETQYF. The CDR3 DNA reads TGCAGTGCCTCTCTCATCGAGACCCAGTACTTC.

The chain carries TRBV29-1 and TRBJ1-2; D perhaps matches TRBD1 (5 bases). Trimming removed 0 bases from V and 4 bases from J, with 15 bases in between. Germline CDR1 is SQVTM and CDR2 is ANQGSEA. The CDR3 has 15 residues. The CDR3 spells CSVEDLGQVSYGYTF. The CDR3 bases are TGCAGCGTTGAAGATCTGGGGCAGGTTAGCTATGGCTACACCTTC.

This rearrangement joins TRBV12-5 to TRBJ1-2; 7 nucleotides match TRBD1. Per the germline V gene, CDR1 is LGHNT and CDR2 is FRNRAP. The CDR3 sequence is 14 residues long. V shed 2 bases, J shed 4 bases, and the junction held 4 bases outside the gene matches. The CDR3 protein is CASGLYGTAYGYTF. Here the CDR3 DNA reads TGTGCTAGTGGTTTGTACGGGACAGCCTATGGCTACACCTTC.